The text below deals with one T cell receptor (beta chain). This clone was detected only a few times. The antigen it binds to is not known. Base qualities are not at hand, and no much larger clone is one base apart. The entry originates in a study of blood T cell repertoires in COVID-19 (dated by TCRdb to the early 2020s). Study-level background: The collaborator samples originated in the United States, Italy and Spain and spanned the acute and convalescent phases of COVID-19. The repertoires were released in a freely available public database intended as a resource for research on the immune response to SARS-CoV-2. Where available, HLA class I and class II types were taken from metadata supplied by the sample provider and were not determined by assay-based typing. The dataset comprised deeply sampled blood TCRbeta repertoires from subjects exposed to, actively infected with, or recovered from COVID-19. The sample metadata nearly always contained a de-identified subject ID, COVID-19 status, age in years and sex. The material from the prospective study consisted of cDNA or gDNA derived from T cells, B-cell-depleted T cells, or PBMCs. The samples were drawn from two sources: the first 160 participants of the ongoing ImmuneRACE study, and over 950 subjects contributed by 6 global collaborators. Study-wide findings and limitations: The amount of clinical and demographic metadata varied by source and participant and was provided uncurated.

TCRbeta CDR3 regions were amplified from genomic DNA by means of the immunoSEQ Assay, a bias-controlled multiplex PCR. On the study's bioinformatics: Nucleated cell counts per sample were estimated from amplification of reference gene primers within the assay. Sequence reads were collapsed and filtered to measure the absolute abundance of every unique TCRbeta CDR3 rearrangement. Productive Simpson clonality was computed per sample as the square root of Simpson's diversity index over productive rearrangements. The table was pulled from immuneACCESS by TCRdb, which kept in-frame rearrangements only. Such tables lose some clones; where checked, under half of the loss comes from unresolved V genes, and the rest has no known cause. V and J calls plus clone size are reproduced from that table; the DNA served to infer D and trimming. A total of about 350,000 clones appear in this sample, over 85% of them only once. The top ten clonotypes cover less than 5% of the sample.

One collaborating source in Seattle enrolled patients during active infection and followed them longitudinally through the course of disease. The collaborating institutions used their own protocols to collect whole blood in K2EDTA tubes. For TCRbeta analysis, collaborator samples were shipped as frozen whole blood, as isolated PBMCs, or as DNA extracted from either sample type. Trimming accounts for 2 bases at V and 2 bases at J, while the number of junction bases matched to no gene is 5. CDR1 is given as MNHEY and CDR2 as SMNVEV, both from the germline V gene (reference sequence). The CDR3 measures 16 amino acids from cysteine to phenylalanine. The entry retains the CDR3 DNA only, 48 bases that are in frame from base 1.

The rearranged segments are TRBV27 and TRBJ2-3, and TRBD2 aligns with 9 junction nucleotides. The sequence was collected from a woman aged 60-75 years with COVID-19, enrolled during active disease. Source material: peripheral blood. CDR3 loop: CASSLGAGGFTDTQYF. DNA sequence: TGTGCCAGCAGTTTAGGGGCGGGGGGGTTCACAGATACGCAGTATTTT.